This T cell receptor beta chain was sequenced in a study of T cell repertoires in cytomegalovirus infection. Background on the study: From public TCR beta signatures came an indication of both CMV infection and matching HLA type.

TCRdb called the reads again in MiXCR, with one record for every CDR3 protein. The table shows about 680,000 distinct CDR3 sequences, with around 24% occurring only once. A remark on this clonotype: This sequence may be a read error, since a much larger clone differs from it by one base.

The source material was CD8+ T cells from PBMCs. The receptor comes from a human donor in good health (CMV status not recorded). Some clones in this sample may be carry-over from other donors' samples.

CDR3 DNA sequence: TGCGCCAGCAGCACGGGACCGGGCGGCGATCAGCCCCAGCATTTT. Protein sequence: CASSTGPGGDQPQHF. J is TRBJ1-5 and V is TRBV4-1; possibly TRBD1 for D (5 bases). CDR3 size: 15 residues. The ends were cut back, 5 bases at V and 5 bases at J, with 16 bases in the middle. CDR1 MGHRA and CDR2 YSYEKL come from the germline V gene.